This TCR beta chain was sequenced in a study of brain T cells in children with intractable seizures. Worth noting for this clone: Its cognate antigen is unknown.

The time point: blood from clinic visit 5 months post-surgery; TSC patient then seizure free. Sequencing was limited to surgery cases with top T cell transcript signatures in brain tissue. V was pared by 10 bases and J by 3 bases, with 13 bases between. Germline V gene data show CDR1 as LNHDA and CDR2 as SQIVND (reference sequence). This CDR3 has 13 amino acids. Study-wide points: Patients' HCMV serostatus was unknown; virus specificity rests on CDR3 similarity alone.

The assay was immunoSEQ multiplex PCR, and TCRdb's table has in-frame clones only and misses some. Here the sample spans about 350,000 clones, 93% being singletons. Sequences were derived from peripheral blood, sampled more than 4 months after surgery. V usage is TRBV19 and J usage is TRBJ1-5; maybe TRBD1 (6 bases). The receptor comes from a boy less than two years old with tuberous sclerosis and intractable seizures. CDR3 sequence reads: CATWSGANQPQHF. The DNA of the CDR3 is TGTGCCACCTGGTCGGGGGCCAATCAGCCCCAGCATTTT.